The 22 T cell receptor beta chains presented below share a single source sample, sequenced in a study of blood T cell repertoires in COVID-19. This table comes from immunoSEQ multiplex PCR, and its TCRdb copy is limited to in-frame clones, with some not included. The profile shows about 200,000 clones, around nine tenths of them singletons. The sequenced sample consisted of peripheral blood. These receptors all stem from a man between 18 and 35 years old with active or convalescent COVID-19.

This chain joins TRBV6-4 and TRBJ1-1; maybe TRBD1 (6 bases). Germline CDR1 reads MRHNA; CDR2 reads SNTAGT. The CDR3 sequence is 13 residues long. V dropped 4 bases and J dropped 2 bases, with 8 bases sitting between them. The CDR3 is CASSAGVNTEAFF. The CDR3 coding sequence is TGTGCCAGCAGTGCAGGGGTAAACACTGAAGCTTTCTTT.

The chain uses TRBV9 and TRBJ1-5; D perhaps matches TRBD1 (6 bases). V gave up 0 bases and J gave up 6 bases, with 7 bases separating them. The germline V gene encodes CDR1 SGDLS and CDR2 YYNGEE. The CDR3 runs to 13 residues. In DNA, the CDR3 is TGTGCCAGCAGCGTAGGAGGGGGTCAGCCCCAGCATTTT. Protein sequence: CASSVGGGQPQHF.

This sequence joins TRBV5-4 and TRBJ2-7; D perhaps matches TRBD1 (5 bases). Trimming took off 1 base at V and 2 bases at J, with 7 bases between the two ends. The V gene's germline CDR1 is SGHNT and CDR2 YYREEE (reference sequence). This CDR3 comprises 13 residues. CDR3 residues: CASSLTGAYEQYF. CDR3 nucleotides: TGTGCCAGCAGCTTGACAGGTGCCTACGAGCAGTACTTC.

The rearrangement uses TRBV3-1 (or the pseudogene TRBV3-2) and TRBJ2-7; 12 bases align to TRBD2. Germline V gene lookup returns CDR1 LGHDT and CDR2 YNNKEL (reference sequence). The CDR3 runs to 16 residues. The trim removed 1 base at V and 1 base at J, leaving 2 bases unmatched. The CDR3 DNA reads TGTGCCAGCAGCCAAGGACTAGCGGGAGCATCCTACGAGCAGTACTTC. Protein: CASSQGLAGASYEQYF.

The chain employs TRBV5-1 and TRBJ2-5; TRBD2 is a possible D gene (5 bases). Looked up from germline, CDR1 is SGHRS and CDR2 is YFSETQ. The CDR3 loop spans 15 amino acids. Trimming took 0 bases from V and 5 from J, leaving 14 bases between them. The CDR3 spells CASSLASLAGETQYF. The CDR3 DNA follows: TGCGCCAGCAGCTTGGCGTCGCTAGCTGGTGAGACCCAGTACTTC.

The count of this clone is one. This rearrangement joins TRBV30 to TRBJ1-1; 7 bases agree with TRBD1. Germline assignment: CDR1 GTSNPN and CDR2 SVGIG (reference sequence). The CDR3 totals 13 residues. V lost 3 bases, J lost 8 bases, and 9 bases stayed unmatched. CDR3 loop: CAWRDRAYEEAFF. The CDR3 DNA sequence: TGTGCCTGGAGAGACAGGGCTTATGAAGAAGCTTTCTTT.

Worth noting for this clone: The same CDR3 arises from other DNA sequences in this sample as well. DNA of the CDR3: TGCGCCAGCAGCTTCGGGACAGGGGGGAACTATGGCTACACCTTC. Amino acids: CASSFGTGGNYGYTF. The rearrangement joins TRBV5-1 to TRBJ1-2; 11 bases are a match to TRBD1. V lost 2 bases to trimming and J lost 2 bases; unmatched junction nucleotides: 2. The CDR3 consists of 15 residues. The germline V gene has CDR1 SGHRS and CDR2 YFSETQ.

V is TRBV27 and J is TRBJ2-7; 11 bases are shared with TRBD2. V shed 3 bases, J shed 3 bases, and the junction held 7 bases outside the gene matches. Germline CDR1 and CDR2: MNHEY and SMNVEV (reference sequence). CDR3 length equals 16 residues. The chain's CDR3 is CASSFSTGLADYEQYF. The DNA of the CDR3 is TGTGCCAGCAGTTTTTCCACGGGACTAGCGGACTACGAGCAGTACTTC.

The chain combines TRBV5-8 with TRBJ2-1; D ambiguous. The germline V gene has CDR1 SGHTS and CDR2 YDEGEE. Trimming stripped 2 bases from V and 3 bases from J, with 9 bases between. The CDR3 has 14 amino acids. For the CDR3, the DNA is TGTGCCAGCAGCTTTAACCGAGACTACAATGAGCAGTTCTTC. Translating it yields CASSFNRDYNEQFF.

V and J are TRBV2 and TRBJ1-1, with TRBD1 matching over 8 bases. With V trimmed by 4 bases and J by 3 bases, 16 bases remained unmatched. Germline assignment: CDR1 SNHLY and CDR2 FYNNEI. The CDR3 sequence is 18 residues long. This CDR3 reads CASSGVVMGDRRHTEAFF. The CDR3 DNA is TGTGCCAGCAGTGGGGTTGTTATGGGGGACAGGAGGCACACTGAAGCTTTCTTT.

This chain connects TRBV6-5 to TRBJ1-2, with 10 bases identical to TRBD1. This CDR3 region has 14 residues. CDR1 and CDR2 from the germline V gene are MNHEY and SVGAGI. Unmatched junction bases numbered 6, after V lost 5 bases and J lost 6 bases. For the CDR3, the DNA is TGTGCCAGCAGTACGACAGGGGGCTATAATGGCTACACCTTC. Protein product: CASSTTGGYNGYTF.

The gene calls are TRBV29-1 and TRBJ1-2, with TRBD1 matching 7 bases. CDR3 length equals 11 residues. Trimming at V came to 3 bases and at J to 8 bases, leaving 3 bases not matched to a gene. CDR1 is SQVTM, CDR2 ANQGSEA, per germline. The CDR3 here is CSVERGRGYTF. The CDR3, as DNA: TGCAGCGTTGAGAGGGGGCGAGGCTACACCTTC. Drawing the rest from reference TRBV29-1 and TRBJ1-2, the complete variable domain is SAVISQKPSRDICQRGTSLTIQCQVDSQVTMMFWYRQQPGQSLTLIATANQGSEATYESGFVIDKFPISRPNLTFSTLTVSNMSPEDSSIYLCSVERGRGYTFGSGTRLTVV.

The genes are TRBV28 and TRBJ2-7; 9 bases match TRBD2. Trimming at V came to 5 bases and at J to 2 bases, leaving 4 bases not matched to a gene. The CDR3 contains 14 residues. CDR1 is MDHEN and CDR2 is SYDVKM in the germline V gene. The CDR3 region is CASSTGGGAYEQYF. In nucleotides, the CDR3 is TGTGCCAGCAGTACTGGCGGGGGGGCCTACGAGCAGTACTTC.

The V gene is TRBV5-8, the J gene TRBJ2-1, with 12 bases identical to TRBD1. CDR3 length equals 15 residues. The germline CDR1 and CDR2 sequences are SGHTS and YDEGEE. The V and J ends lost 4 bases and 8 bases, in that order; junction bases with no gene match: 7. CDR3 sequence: CASSAGTGGADEQFF. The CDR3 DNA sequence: TGTGCCAGCAGCGCCGGGACAGGGGGCGCGGATGAGCAGTTCTTC.

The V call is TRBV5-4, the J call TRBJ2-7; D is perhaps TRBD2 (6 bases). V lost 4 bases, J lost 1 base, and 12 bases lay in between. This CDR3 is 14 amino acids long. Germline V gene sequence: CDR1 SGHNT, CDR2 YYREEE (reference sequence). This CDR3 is CASSQGRGSYEQYF. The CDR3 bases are TGTGCCAGCAGCCAAGGACGGGGGTCCTACGAGCAGTACTTC. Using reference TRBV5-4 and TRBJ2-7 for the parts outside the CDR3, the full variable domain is ETGVTQSPTHLIKTRGQQVTLRCSSQSGHNTVSWYQQALGQGPQFIFQYYREEENGRGNFPPRFSGLQFPNYSSELNVNALELDDSALYLCASSQGRGSYEQYFGPGTRLTVT.

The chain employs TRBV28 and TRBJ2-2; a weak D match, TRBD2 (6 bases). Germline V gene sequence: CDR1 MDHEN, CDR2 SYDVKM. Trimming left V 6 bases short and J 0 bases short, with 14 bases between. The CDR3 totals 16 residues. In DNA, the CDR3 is TGTGCCAGCAGCCTTTATAGCGGAACGAACACCGGGGAGCTGTTTTTT. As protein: CASSLYSGTNTGELFF.

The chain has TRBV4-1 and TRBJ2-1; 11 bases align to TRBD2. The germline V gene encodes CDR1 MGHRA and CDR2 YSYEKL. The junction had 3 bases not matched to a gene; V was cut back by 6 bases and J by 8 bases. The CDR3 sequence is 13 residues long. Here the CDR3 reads CASRELAGDEQFF. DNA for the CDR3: TGCGCCAGCAGGGAACTAGCGGGAGATGAGCAGTTCTTC.

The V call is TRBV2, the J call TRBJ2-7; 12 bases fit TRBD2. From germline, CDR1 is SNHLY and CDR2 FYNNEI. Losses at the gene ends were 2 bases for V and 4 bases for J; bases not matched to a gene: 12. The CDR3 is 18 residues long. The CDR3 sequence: CASSELRLAGEGLYEQYF. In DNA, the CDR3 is TGTGCCAGCAGTGAACTGAGACTAGCGGGAGAGGGGCTATACGAGCAGTACTTC.

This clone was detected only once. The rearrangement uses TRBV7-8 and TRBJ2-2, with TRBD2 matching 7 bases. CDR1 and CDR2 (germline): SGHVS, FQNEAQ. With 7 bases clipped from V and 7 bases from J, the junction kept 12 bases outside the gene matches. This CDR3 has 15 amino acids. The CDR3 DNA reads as TGTGCCAGCACCTCCGGGGCGGGGGTCGGCGGGGAGCTGTTTTTT. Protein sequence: CASTSGAGVGGELFF. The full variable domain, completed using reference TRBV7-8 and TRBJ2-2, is GAGVSQSPRYKVAKRGQDVALRCDPISGHVSLFWYQQALGQGPEFLTYFQNEAQLDKSGLPSDRFFAERPEGSVSTLKIQRTQQEDSAVYLCASTSGAGVGGELFFGEGSRLTVL.

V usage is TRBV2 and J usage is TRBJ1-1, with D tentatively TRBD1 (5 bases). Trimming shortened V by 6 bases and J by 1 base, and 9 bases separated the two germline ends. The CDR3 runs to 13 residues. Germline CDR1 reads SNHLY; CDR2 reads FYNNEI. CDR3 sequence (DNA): TGTGCCAGCAGGCAGGGTGGGAACACTGAAGCTTTCTTT. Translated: CASRQGGNTEAFF.

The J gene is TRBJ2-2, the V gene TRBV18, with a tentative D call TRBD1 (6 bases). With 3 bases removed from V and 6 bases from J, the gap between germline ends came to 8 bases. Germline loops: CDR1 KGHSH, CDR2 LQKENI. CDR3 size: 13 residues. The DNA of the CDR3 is TGTGCCAGCTCACCGGGGACACCCGGGGAGCTGTTTTTT. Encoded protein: CASSPGTPGELFF.

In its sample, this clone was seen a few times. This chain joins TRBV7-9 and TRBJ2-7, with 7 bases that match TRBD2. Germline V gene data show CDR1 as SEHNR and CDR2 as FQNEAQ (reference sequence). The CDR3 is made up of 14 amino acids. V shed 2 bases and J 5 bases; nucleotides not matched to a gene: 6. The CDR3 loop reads CASSLRTGGNEQYF. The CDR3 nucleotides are TGTGCCAGCAGCTTAAGAACCGGGGGGAACGAGCAGTACTTC.